This T cell receptor (beta chain) appears in the sequencing data of a study of T cells in Graves' hyperthyroidism and ophthalmopathy. RNA transcripts served as the template for amplifying TCR beta CDR3 regions. In the first-round RT-PCR of the TCR CDR3, the HTBI primer set was used. MiXCR was run by TCRdb on the multiplex PCR reads, yielding one entry per CDR3 protein. The sample consists of about 560,000 distinct CDR3 sequences, 16% of them appearing once. Findings and caveats of the study: It was a median about seven months before onset that the model predicted ophthalmopathy. Most thyroid clonotypes expanded above 0.001 appeared in blood too.

Patients were excluded because of uncontrolled infection, other autoimmune disease, pregnancy or lactation. PBMCs came from more than 9.5 ml fresh peripheral blood. Comment on this clonotype: The antigen remains undetermined.

J lost 3 bases, V lost 5 bases, and 11 bases had no gene match. This CDR3 contains 16 residues. Germline assignment: CDR1 DFQATT and CDR2 SNEGSKA (reference sequence). This sequence was found in a woman under 30 with Graves' hyperthyroidism. The chain joins TRBV20-1 to TRBJ2-7, with 12 bases identical to TRBD2. The source material was blood. The CDR3 sequence: CSAPDVRTSGIYEQYF. The CDR3 DNA follows: TGCAGTGCTCCAGACGTACGGACTAGCGGGATCTACGAGCAGTACTTC.